Listed below are T cell receptor beta chains from one sample, sequenced in a study of blood T cell repertoires in COVID-19. Clones were read by immunoSEQ multiplex PCR, and TCRdb kept only the in-frame ones, dropping some. Seen here are some 45,000 clones, about 92% observed once, and the top ten hold over 0.95%. Sequences were obtained from peripheral blood. These TCRs come from a man in his 60s with COVID-19, enrolled during active disease. Each CDR3 is given with its conserved first and last residue. Each record gives: CDR3 protein, CDR3 DNA, V gene, clone size, CDR3 length, J gene, D gene. The D gene is left open where the match is weak. Only part of the rows carry a size: once, few, many, or a class if the clone is expanded.

CASSLDRWTYEQYF	TGTGCCAGCAGCTTAGACAGGTGGACCTACGAGCAGTACTTC	TRBV7-9	once	14	TRBJ2-7	.
CASRWSPHEKLFF	TGTGCCAGCAGGTGGAGTCCCCATGAAAAACTGTTTTTT	TRBV12-3/TRBV12-4	.	13	TRBJ1-4	.
CASSESTTGVHYGYTF	TGTGCCAGCAGTGAATCTACGACAGGGGTCCACTATGGCTACACCTTC	TRBV25-1	.	16	TRBJ1-2	TRBD1
CASSSRGQGGYEQYF	TGTGCCAGCAGCTCCAGGGGGCAGGGGGGATACGAGCAGTACTTC	TRBV13	.	15	TRBJ2-7	TRBD1
CASSEGLAGSYEQYF	TGTGCCAGCAGTGAGGGTCTAGCGGGTTCGTACGAGCAGTACTTC	TRBV6-1	.	15	TRBJ2-7	TRBD2
CASSPSGAGGTYNEQFF	TGTGCCAGCAGCCCCAGTGGAGCGGGAGGGACTTACAATGAGCAGTTCTTC	TRBV3-1/TRBV3-2	.	17	TRBJ2-1	TRBD2
CASSLDSIGPLHF	TGTGCCAGCAGCCTGGACAGTATTGGACCCCTCCACTTT	TRBV7-9	.	13	TRBJ1-6	.
CASTMTGGSLYSNQPQHF	TGTGCCAGTACGATGACAGGGGGCAGCCTTTATAGCAATCAGCCCCAGCATTTT	TRBV19	once	18	TRBJ1-5	TRBD1
CASSLGARGSYEQYF	TGTGCCAGCAGCTTAGGGGCCAGAGGGTCCTACGAGCAGTACTTC	TRBV7-6	.	15	TRBJ2-7	.
CASSLVRLAGTTGELFF	TGTGCCAGCAGCTTAGTCCGCCTAGCGGGAACCACCGGGGAGCTGTTTTTT	TRBV7-2	.	17	TRBJ2-2	TRBD2
CASSRGGGRLGVDTQYF	TGCGCCAGCAGCCGGGGAGGCGGCCGACTGGGGGTAGATACGCAGTATTTT	TRBV5-1	.	17	TRBJ2-3	.
CASSPRDRGSGYTF	TGTGCCAGCAGCCCGCGGGACAGGGGGTCCGGCTACACCTTC	TRBV3-1/TRBV3-2	.	14	TRBJ1-2	TRBD1
CASSLRQNQETQYF	TGTGCCAGCAGCCTTCGACAGAACCAAGAGACCCAGTACTTC	TRBV3-1/TRBV3-2	.	14	TRBJ2-5	.
CASSEGGTYNEQFF	TGTGCCAGCAGTGAGGGGGGGACCTACAATGAGCAGTTCTTC	TRBV6-1	once	14	TRBJ2-1	TRBD2
CASSLEVRVKETQYF	TGTGCCAGCAGCTTAGAAGTCAGGGTAAAAGAGACCCAGTACTTC	TRBV7-9	.	15	TRBJ2-5	.
CAISGTGSTGELFF	TGTGCCATCAGCGGGACAGGATCTACCGGGGAGCTGTTTTTT	TRBV10-3	.	14	TRBJ2-2	TRBD1
CASSTQGSTEAFF	TGTGCCAGCAGTACACAGGGATCCACTGAAGCTTTCTTT	TRBV7-3	.	13	TRBJ1-1	.
CASRLTRESYNEQFF	TGTGCCAGCAGACTCACTAGGGAATCCTACAATGAGCAGTTCTTC	TRBV2	.	15	TRBJ2-1	.
CARTGEAPVSGNTIYF	TGTGCCAGAACCGGGGAGGCTCCCGTCTCTGGAAACACCATATATTTT	TRBV7-5	.	16	TRBJ1-3	.
CASSEITADYGYTF	TGTGCCAGCAGTGAAATCACAGCGGACTATGGCTACACCTTC	TRBV6-1	.	14	TRBJ1-2	.
CSVDAKGAYEQYF	TGCAGCGTTGATGCCAAGGGGGCCTACGAGCAGTACTTC	TRBV29-1	.	13	TRBJ2-7	.
CASSYADTQYF	TGTGCCAGCAGTTACGCGGATACGCAGTATTTT	TRBV27	once	11	TRBJ2-3	.
CASSLTGTGWNEKLFF	TGTGCCAGCAGCTTAACCGGGACAGGGTGGAATGAAAAACTGTTTTTT	TRBV7-2	.	16	TRBJ1-4	TRBD1
CASSQAGVRLNPEAFF	TGTGCCAGCAGCCAAGCAGGGGTTCGGTTGAACCCTGAAGCTTTCTTT	TRBV14	.	16	TRBJ1-1	.
CASTWTSGSVDEQFF	TGTGCCAGCACCTGGACTAGCGGGAGTGTTGATGAGCAGTTCTTC	TRBV6-5	few	15	TRBJ2-1	TRBD2
CASSATGTKVYGYTF	TGTGCCAGCTCAGCAACCGGGACAAAAGTCTATGGCTACACCTTC	TRBV18	.	15	TRBJ1-2	.
CASSLGASPYNEQFF	TGTGCTAGCAGCTTAGGGGCGAGCCCCTACAATGAGCAGTTCTTC	TRBV7-7	.	15	TRBJ2-1	.
CASSQGGAGNTIYF	TGTGCCAGCAGCCAGGGCGGGGCCGGAAACACCATATATTTT	TRBV4-2	.	14	TRBJ1-3	.
CASSPTGTVQPQHF	TGTGCCAGCAGCCCGACAGGGACAGTTCAGCCCCAGCATTTT	TRBV5-5	once	14	TRBJ1-5	TRBD1
CASSLGQGGGYGYTF	TGTGCCAGCAGCTTAGGTCAAGGGGGCGGCTATGGCTACACCTTC	TRBV7-6	.	15	TRBJ1-2	TRBD1
CASSQSRQGGSPLHF	TGCGCCAGCAGCCAGTCTAGGCAGGGAGGTTCACCCCTCCACTTT	TRBV4-3	.	15	TRBJ1-6	.
CASSSPVLTGQWSYEQYF	TGTGCCAGCAGTTCCCCGGTCCTGACAGGTCAATGGTCCTACGAGCAGTACTTC	TRBV27	.	18	TRBJ2-7	.
CASSLAGWREYSYEQYF	TGTGCCAGCAGCTTAGCGGGGTGGCGGGAGTACTCCTACGAGCAGTACTTC	TRBV7-2	once	17	TRBJ2-7	TRBD2
CASSPGSDQPQHF	TGTGCCAGCTCACCCGGGAGTGATCAGCCCCAGCATTTT	TRBV18	.	13	TRBJ1-5	.